This T cell receptor (beta chain) was found in a study of blood T cells in healthy people across ages. CDR3 length: 19 amino acids. V lost 0 bases to trimming and J lost 0 bases, with 22 bases between them. Germline CDR1 and CDR2: DFQATT and SNEGSKA (reference sequence). A J-beta primer mix and a sample-barcoded 5' primer were used in a second PCR of about 7 to 12 cycles. The template-switch adaptor was a 5' adaptor with 12 random nucleotides. It tagged each cDNA molecule. Each sample yielded at least 2.5 million CDR3-containing paired-end reads. Via MiXCR, TCRdb re-called the 5' RACE reads, giving one row per CDR3 protein. The sample carries 1.8 million or so distinct CDR3 sequences, 30% to 40% recorded once.

The chain is built from TRBV20-1 and TRBJ2-3, with D tentatively TRBD1 (5 bases). This receptor was obtained from a human donor in good health. Specimen: blood. The CDR3 DNA reads TGCAGTGCTAGAGATAGCAGGGCCCAACTTACCGCTAGCACAGATACGCAGTATTTT. As protein: CSARDSRAQLTASTDTQYF.